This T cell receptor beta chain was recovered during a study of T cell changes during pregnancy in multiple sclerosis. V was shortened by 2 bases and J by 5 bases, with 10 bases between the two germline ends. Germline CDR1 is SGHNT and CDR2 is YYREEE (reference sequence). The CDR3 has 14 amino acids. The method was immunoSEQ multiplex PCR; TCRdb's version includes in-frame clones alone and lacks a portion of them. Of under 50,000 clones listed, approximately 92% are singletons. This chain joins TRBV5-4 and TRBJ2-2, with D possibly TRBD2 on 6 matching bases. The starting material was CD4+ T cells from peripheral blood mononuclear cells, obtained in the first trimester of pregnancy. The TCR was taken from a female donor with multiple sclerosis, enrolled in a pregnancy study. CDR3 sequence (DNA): TGTGCCAGCAGCTTCGGGGGTGGTACCGGGGAGCTGTTTTTT. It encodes CASSFGGGTGELFF.